A selection of T cell receptor beta chains follows, all from one sample in a study of shared clonotypes between healthy human individuals. This table comes from immunoSEQ multiplex PCR, and its TCRdb copy is limited to in-frame clones, with some not included. This sample has approximately 980,000 clones, with less than 85% found just once. Sequenced material: memory CD4+ T cells sorted from blood. The source is a young man in good health. Both conserved end residues are part of each CDR3. Each record gives: clone size, V gene, J gene, D gene, CDR3 protein, CDR3 DNA. A D gene is named only where the DNA matches it firmly. Rows may omit the clone size; those that give it use once, few, many or a size class.

clone_size: NA; v_call: TRBV2; j_call: TRBJ2-5; d_call: NA; cdr3_aa: CASSVNSQETQYF; cdr3_nt: TGTGCCAGCAGTGTAAACAGCCAAGAGACCCAGTACTTC
clone_size: NA; v_call: TRBV7-7; j_call: TRBJ2-1; d_call: TRBD1; cdr3_aa: CASSLLQGNEQFF; cdr3_nt: TGTGCTAGCAGCTTATTACAGGGGAATGAGCAGTTCTTC
clone_size: NA; v_call: TRBV5-1; j_call: TRBJ2-5; d_call: TRBD1; cdr3_aa: CASSLGTGLQETQYF; cdr3_nt: TGCGCCAGCAGCTTGGGGACAGGTTTACAAGAGACCCAGTACTTC
clone_size: NA; v_call: TRBV6-1; j_call: TRBJ2-4; d_call: NA; cdr3_aa: CASSEEVIQYF; cdr3_nt: TGTGCCAGCAGTGAGGAGGTCATTCAGTACTTC
clone_size: NA; v_call: TRBV5-1; j_call: TRBJ2-7; d_call: NA; cdr3_aa: CASSPGNTNSYEQYF; cdr3_nt: TGCGCCAGTAGCCCGGGGAATACTAACTCTTACGAGCAGTACTTC
clone_size: NA; v_call: TRBV6-6; j_call: TRBJ1-5; d_call: NA; cdr3_aa: CASRNSGSDQPQHF; cdr3_nt: TGTGCCAGCAGAAACTCAGGGAGCGATCAGCCCCAGCATTTT
clone_size: NA; v_call: TRBV7-2; j_call: TRBJ2-1; d_call: NA; cdr3_aa: CASSLESNPYNEQFF; cdr3_nt: TGTGCCAGCAGCTTAGAGTCCAACCCCTACAATGAGCAGTTCTTC
clone_size: NA; v_call: TRBV5-1; j_call: TRBJ2-1; d_call: NA; cdr3_aa: CASSLGDTQLNEQFF; cdr3_nt: TGCGCCAGCAGTCTCGGCGACACACAACTCAATGAGCAGTTCTTC
clone_size: few; v_call: TRBV5-4; j_call: TRBJ2-2; d_call: NA; cdr3_aa: CASSFGVTNTGELFF; cdr3_nt: TGTGCCAGCAGCTTCGGAGTTACGAACACCGGGGAGCTGTTTTTT
clone_size: NA; v_call: TRBV30; j_call: TRBJ1-2; d_call: NA; cdr3_aa: CAWSVTQGGYGYTF; cdr3_nt: TGTGCCTGGAGTGTTACCCAGGGTGGGTATGGCTACACCTTC
clone_size: few; v_call: TRBV29-1; j_call: TRBJ1-1; d_call: NA; cdr3_aa: CSVARDTEAFF; cdr3_nt: TGCAGCGTTGCACGGGACACTGAAGCTTTCTTT
clone_size: NA; v_call: TRBV9; j_call: TRBJ1-2; d_call: TRBD1; cdr3_aa: CASSSERGQNYGYTF; cdr3_nt: TGTGCCAGCAGCTCCGAGAGGGGACAGAACTATGGCTACACCTTC
clone_size: NA; v_call: TRBV28; j_call: TRBJ2-7; d_call: NA; cdr3_aa: CASSLRRSYEQYF; cdr3_nt: TGTGCCAGCAGTTTGAGGCGGAGCTACGAGCAGTACTTC
clone_size: NA; v_call: TRBV18; j_call: TRBJ2-7; d_call: NA; cdr3_aa: CASSPRQSAYEQYF; cdr3_nt: TGTGCCAGCTCACCGCGGCAGAGTGCCTACGAGCAGTACTTC
clone_size: NA; v_call: TRBV7-9; j_call: TRBJ2-1; d_call: NA; cdr3_aa: CASSSQGWEQFF; cdr3_nt: TGTGCCAGCAGCTCGCAAGGGTGGGAGCAGTTCTTC
clone_size: NA; v_call: TRBV5-6; j_call: TRBJ2-3; d_call: TRBD1; cdr3_aa: CASSLQGPQYF; cdr3_nt: TGTGCCAGCAGCTTACAGGGGCCCCAGTATTTT